The 26 T cell receptor beta chains reported below all come from one sample, sequenced in a study of T cell changes during pregnancy in multiple sclerosis. The method was immunoSEQ multiplex PCR; TCRdb's version includes in-frame clones alone and lacks a portion of them. The table lists around 70,000 clones, around 94% of them singletons. The sample here was peripheral blood, taken in the second trimester of pregnancy. These receptors all come from a female donor in good health, enrolled as a control in a pregnancy study.

The V call is TRBV27, the J call TRBJ1-5, with TRBD1 identical over 11 bases. Germline CDR1 MNHEY, CDR2 SMNVEV (reference sequence). CDR3 length: 14 amino acids. The J segment lost 5 bases and the V segment lost 8 bases, leaving 5 bases of the junction unmatched. The CDR3 protein is CASQDRGRDQPQHF. In DNA form, the CDR3 reads TGTGCCAGCCAGGACAGGGGGCGAGATCAGCCCCAGCATTTT.

The chain employs TRBV6-5 and TRBJ2-7; 7 bases fit TRBD1. V shed 0 bases, J shed 3 bases, and the junction held 5 bases outside the gene matches. Germline V gives CDR1 MNHEY, CDR2 SVGAGI. This CDR3 spans 15 amino acids. The CDR3 protein is CASSYSTGPHYEQYF. The DNA for the CDR3 is TGTGCCAGCAGTTACTCGACAGGGCCCCACTACGAGCAGTACTTC.

V and J are TRBV27 and TRBJ1-2, with D hard to call. From germline, CDR1 is MNHEY and CDR2 SMNVEV (reference sequence). The CDR3 is 11 amino acids. Trimming took 6 bases from V and 3 from J, leaving 5 bases between them. The CDR3 protein is CASRGDYGYTF. Written as DNA, the CDR3 is TGTGCCAGCAGGGGCGACTATGGCTACACCTTC.

This chain joins TRBV9 and TRBJ2-2; maybe TRBD1 (6 bases). The germline CDR1 and CDR2 sequences are SGDLS and YYNGEE. Trimming pared 3 bases from V and 4 bases from J, leaving 13 bases between. The CDR3 runs to 15 residues. The CDR3 is CASSGGQSLTGELFF. The CDR3 DNA follows: TGTGCCAGCAGCGGCGGACAGAGCCTCACCGGGGAGCTGTTTTTT.

This clone has a single count. CDR3 region: CASSVGVGTGVETQYF. In DNA form, the CDR3 reads TGTGCCAGCAGCGTAGGTGTAGGGACAGGGGTAGAGACCCAGTACTTC. The chain has TRBV9 and TRBJ2-5; 10 bases match TRBD1. The CDR3 is made up of 16 amino acids. Germline loops: CDR1 SGDLS, CDR2 YYNGEE. Trimming cost V 0 bases and J 4 bases; bases outside gene matches: 6.

This chain connects TRBV6-6 to TRBJ2-1; D may be TRBD1 (6 bases). The CDR3 is made up of 16 amino acids. Germline CDR1 reads MNHNY; CDR2 reads SVGAGI (reference sequence). V was pared by 0 bases and J by 0 bases, with 9 bases between. CDR3 loop: CASSYSRDTSYNEQFF. The CDR3 nucleotides are TGTGCCAGCAGTTACTCCCGGGACACCTCCTACAATGAGCAGTTCTTC.

A single count supports this clone. This sequence joins TRBV6-4 and TRBJ1-1; 7 nucleotides agree with TRBD1. V was clipped by 6 bases and J by 0 bases; unmatched bases: 7. Germline V CDR1 and CDR2: MRHNA, SNTAGT. The CDR3 runs to 15 residues. The CDR3 DNA reads as TGTGCCAGCAGAAGACAGGGTCCCTTGAACACTGAAGCTTTCTTT. It yields the protein CASRRQGPLNTEAFF.

The J gene is TRBJ1-4, the V gene TRBV29-1, with D perhaps TRBD1 (6 bases). Germline V gene sequence: CDR1 SQVTM, CDR2 ANQGSEA. The CDR3 sequence is 13 residues long. V lost 4 bases and J lost 3, with 9 bases in between. The CDR3 loop is CSVARTANEKLFF. CDR3 nucleotides: TGCAGCGTTGCAAGGACAGCTAATGAAAAACTGTTTTTT.

This clone was seen only once. V and J are TRBV4-3 and TRBJ2-2, with 7 bases that match TRBD2. Losses at the gene ends were 1 base for V and 4 bases for J; bases not matched to a gene: 6. This CDR3 contains 16 residues. Per germline, CDR1 LGHNA and CDR2 YSLEER. The CDR3 sequence: CASSQAAGYGTGELFF. In nucleotides, the CDR3 is TGCGCCAGCAGCCAAGCAGCGGGGTATGGCACCGGGGAGCTGTTTTTT.

The chain employs TRBV6-6 and TRBJ1-1, with D unclear. Germline loops: CDR1 MNHNY, CDR2 SVGAGI (reference sequence). The CDR3 loop spans 10 amino acids. V was cut by 8 bases and J by 3 bases, with 4 bases left in between. The CDR3 nucleotides read TGTGCCAGCCAGGACACTGAAGCTTTCTTT. This translates into CASQDTEAFF.

This rearrangement joins TRBV29-1 to TRBJ2-7, with 10 bases aligning to TRBD1. The CDR3 runs 11 residues. J lost 6 bases, V lost 7 bases, and 3 bases had no gene match. Germline CDR1 reads SQVTM; CDR2 reads ANQGSEA. The CDR3 region has the DNA TGCAGCGGGGGACAGGGGCCCGAGCAGTACTTC. This gives the protein CSGGQGPEQYF.

Written as DNA, the CDR3 is TGTGCCAGCAGTCCCTCGACAGGGTGGGGAAATGGCTACACCTTC. Protein sequence: CASSPSTGWGNGYTF. The chain carries TRBV27 and TRBJ1-2; 7 bases align to TRBD1. The CDR3 has 15 residues. J was trimmed by 6 bases and V by 5 bases; bases with no gene match: 12. Germline assignment: CDR1 MNHEY and CDR2 SMNVEV (reference sequence).

The genes are TRBV27 and TRBJ1-5; D is undetermined. CDR1 is MNHEY, CDR2 SMNVEV, per germline (reference sequence). The CDR3 is 13 amino acids. Deletions cut 0 bases from V and 6 bases from J, with 6 bases between. The CDR3 loop reads CASSLSSLQPQHF. CDR3 in DNA: TGTGCCAGCAGTTTATCGTCCCTTCAGCCCCAGCATTTT.

On this clone itself: One end of the junction fails to match germline, which may point to a read error. V gene TRBV7-7 combines with J gene TRBJ1-4, with D unresolved. This CDR3 contains 15 residues. CDR1 SSHAT and CDR2 FNYEAQ come from the germline V gene (reference sequence). CDR3 nucleotides: TGTGCTAGCAGCCCCGGACCCGGAGGAGGTGAAAAACTGTTTTTT. Amino acids: CASSPGPGGGEKLFF.

The chain couples TRBV19 to TRBJ1-5; D may be TRBD1 (5 bases). The CDR3 loop spans 16 amino acids. CDR1 and CDR2 from the germline V gene are LNHDA and SQIVND (reference sequence). Deletions cut 4 bases from V and 3 bases from J, with 16 bases between. CDR3 region: CASSTRQLHNNQPQHF. CDR3 bases: TGTGCCAGTAGTACTCGACAGTTGCATAACAATCAGCCCCAGCATTTT.

The chain combines TRBV18 with TRBJ2-1; 13 bases align to TRBD2. The CDR3 length is 15 residues. The J segment lost 10 bases and the V segment lost 6 bases, leaving 9 bases of the junction unmatched. Germline V CDR1 and CDR2: KGHSH, LQKENI. The CDR3 region has the DNA TGTGCCAGCTCCCTCGGACTAGCGGGGGATGGGGAGCAGTTCTTC. This translates into CASSLGLAGDGEQFF.

J is TRBJ2-5 and V is TRBV20-1; D is uncertain. CDR1 DFQATT and CDR2 SNEGSKA come from the germline V gene (reference sequence). CDR3 size: 11 residues. Trimming stripped 5 bases from V and 0 bases from J, with 4 bases between. The CDR3 DNA is TGCAGTGCTCCCTACCAAGAGACCCAGTACTTC. Translating it yields CSAPYQETQYF.

This clone appeared a single time. The CDR3 bases are TGTGCCAGCACCCGGGGGACCGGGGAGCTGTTTTTT. Translated, it gives CASTRGTGELFF. V gene TRBV5-6 combines with J gene TRBJ2-2; D may be TRBD2 (6 bases). The CDR3 runs 12 residues. V lost 6 bases and J lost 5, with 8 bases in between. Germline V gene lookup returns CDR1 SGHDT and CDR2 YYEEEE.

The chain carries TRBV7-2 and TRBJ1-6; the D gene is possibly TRBD1 (6 bases). The CDR3 length is 14 residues. With 4 bases removed from V and 10 bases from J, the gap between germline ends came to 14 bases. Germline V CDR1 and CDR2: SGHTA, FQGNSA. CDR3 sequence reads: CASSSVGAISPLHF. The CDR3 DNA reads TGTGCCAGCAGCTCTGTGGGGGCGATCTCACCCCTCCACTTT.

The rearrangement joins TRBV28 to TRBJ2-7, with D perhaps TRBD2 (5 bases). The V end was cut by 3 bases, the J end by 1 base, with 7 bases between. Germline V CDR1 and CDR2: MDHEN, SYDVKM. The length of the CDR3 is 13 residues. The chain's CDR3 is CASSFGESYEQYF. The DNA of the CDR3 is TGTGCCAGCAGTTTTGGGGAGTCCTACGAGCAGTACTTC.

The V gene is TRBV4-3, the J gene TRBJ1-2; 7 nucleotides line up with TRBD1. V was clipped by 0 bases and J by 2 bases; unmatched bases: 3. This CDR3 is built from 15 residues. Germline V gives CDR1 LGHNA, CDR2 YSLEER. DNA of the CDR3: TGCGCCAGCAGCCAAGAAAGGGGGCTCAACTATGGCTACACCTTC. Translating it yields CASSQERGLNYGYTF.

This sequence joins TRBV6-5 and TRBJ2-7, with 12 bases that match TRBD1. V was clipped by 5 bases and J by 9 bases; unmatched bases: 8. The CDR3 spans 14 residues. Germline V gene sequence: CDR1 MNHEY, CDR2 SVGAGI. CDR3 protein: CASSNPGTGGAQYF. For the CDR3, the DNA is TGTGCCAGCAGTAATCCCGGGACAGGGGGCGCGCAGTACTTC.

The chain employs TRBV18 and TRBJ2-5, with TRBD2 identical over 8 bases. Per the germline V gene, CDR1 is KGHSH and CDR2 is LQKENI. The CDR3 has 14 amino acids. J gave up 5 bases and V 3 bases, and 5 bases lay outside the gene matches. CDR3 amino acids: CASSPTAGVETQYF. CDR3 sequence (DNA): TGTGCCAGCTCACCGACAGCGGGGGTGGAGACCCAGTACTTC.

The rearrangement links TRBV19 to TRBJ2-7, with 8 bases matching TRBD2. Trimming took 10 bases from V and 6 from J; bases not matched to a gene: 11. Germline lookup yields CDR1 LNHDA and CDR2 SQIVND (reference sequence). This CDR3 contains 13 residues. The CDR3 loop reads CATSPGLVREQYF. CDR3 nucleotide sequence: TGTGCCACCTCACCGGGACTAGTCCGCGAGCAGTACTTC.

The rearrangement links TRBV6-1 to TRBJ1-6, with a weak D call TRBD1 (6 bases). The CDR3 consists of 15 residues. Trimming cost V 2 bases and J 6 bases, with 11 bases left between them. CDR1 is MNHNS and CDR2 is SASEGT in the germline V gene. The CDR3 nucleotides read TGTGCCAGCAGTGAAAGGAACAGGGCTAATTCACCCCTCCACTTT. The encoded protein is CASSERNRANSPLHF.

The rearrangement joins TRBV6-5 to TRBJ1-5; D gene unclear. Trimming took 6 bases from V and 12 from J, leaving 15 bases between them. CDR3 length: 12 residues. The germline CDR1 and CDR2 sequences are MNHEY and SVGAGI. The CDR3 protein is CASSHEGKYQHF. In DNA, the CDR3 is TGTGCCAGCAGCCACGAGGGAAAGTACCAGCATTTT.